These T cell receptor beta chains were read from a single sample in a study of blood T cell repertoires in COVID-19. Produced via immunoSEQ multiplex PCR; TCRdb's table is partial and in-frame only. The sample shows some 290,000 clones, around nine tenths of them seen only once. Sequenced material: peripheral blood. The source of these receptors is a young woman with COVID-19, enrolled during active disease. CDR3s leave out the opening cysteine and the closing phenylalanine or tryptophan. Size values are once, few and many counts, or a class for expanded clones, and some rows have none.

ASSTRDRASYEQY | TRBJ2-7 | NA | TRBV5-4
ASSPLRLNTEAF | TRBJ1-1 | NA | TRBV5-1
ASSLNRNSPLH | TRBJ1-6 | NA | TRBV7-3
ASSPARANNEQF | TRBJ2-1 | NA | TRBV11-2
ASSLAPEETQY | TRBJ2-5 | NA | TRBV5-1
ASSLGTEQF | TRBJ2-1 | NA | TRBV11-3
ASSAGTSNEQF | TRBJ2-1 | NA | TRBV6-4
AGERHYNEQF | TRBJ2-1 | NA | TRBV7-9
ATRAGAGNQPQH | TRBJ1-5 | NA | TRBV24-1
ASSVDRSNQPQH | TRBJ1-5 | NA | TRBV10-2
ASSVGSTSNTGELF | TRBJ2-2 | NA | TRBV9
AGLDRGNYGYT | TRBJ1-2 | once | TRBV28
ASSPGTEYGYT | TRBJ1-2 | once | TRBV7-3
ASSPNRAYGYT | TRBJ1-2 | NA | TRBV7-9
AWGVTGLTGELF | TRBJ2-2 | NA | TRBV30
ASMTDRGRFDEQF | TRBJ2-1 | NA | TRBV2
ASSSPAGVYEQY | TRBJ2-7 | NA | TRBV28
ASSLTGDGELF | TRBJ2-2 | NA | TRBV7-3
ASSRTGTQYNEQF | TRBJ2-1 | NA | TRBV7-9
ATSPPTSGMETQY | TRBJ2-5 | NA | TRBV15
ASRYRGLYNEQF | TRBJ2-1 | NA | TRBV6-2/TRBV6-3
ASSQGGKNGYT | TRBJ1-2 | NA | TRBV4-2
ASSFRAEAF | TRBJ1-1 | NA | TRBV6-5
ASGTYNEQF | TRBJ2-1 | NA | TRBV3-1/TRBV3-2
ASSYSPVSSYEQY | TRBJ2-7 | NA | TRBV6-5
AGQGQETQY | TRBJ2-5 | NA | TRBV2
ASSRSLAGASEQF | TRBJ2-1 | NA | TRBV27
ASSQESPTGELF | TRBJ2-2 | NA | TRBV14
SVEGRERGIETQY | TRBJ2-5 | NA | TRBV29-1